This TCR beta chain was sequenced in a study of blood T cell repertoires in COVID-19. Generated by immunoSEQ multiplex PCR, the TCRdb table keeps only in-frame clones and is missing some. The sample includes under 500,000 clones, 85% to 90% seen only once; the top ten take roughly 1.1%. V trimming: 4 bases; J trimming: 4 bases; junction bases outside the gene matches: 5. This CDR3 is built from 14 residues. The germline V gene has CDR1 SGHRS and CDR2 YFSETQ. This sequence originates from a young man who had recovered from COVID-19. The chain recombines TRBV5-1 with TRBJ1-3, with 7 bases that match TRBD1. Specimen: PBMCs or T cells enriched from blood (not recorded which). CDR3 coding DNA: TGCGCCAGCAGCCCTCCGGGACAGGGAAACACCATATATTTT. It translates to CASSPPGQGNTIYF.